Shown below are 7 T cell receptor beta chains from a single sample sequenced in a study of blood T cell repertoires in COVID-19. Only in-frame clones appear in the TCRdb table, and some are missing; sequencing was by immunoSEQ multiplex PCR. Counted here are approximately 240,000 clones, approximately 90% occurring once; the ten biggest clones make up roughly 12%. The sequenced sample was peripheral blood. The receptors come from a woman aged 18-29 years who had recovered from COVID-19.

This clone has more than one count but fewer than ten. J is TRBJ2-5 and V is TRBV25-1; D remains ambiguous. Germline CDR1 MGHDK, CDR2 SYGVNS. Trimming left V 3 bases short and J 5 bases short, with 4 bases between. The CDR3 runs 11 residues. CDR3: CASSEYETQYF. CDR3 coding DNA: TGTGCCAGCAGTGAGTATGAGACCCAGTACTTC.

This clone came up a few times. The chain joins TRBV11-2 to TRBJ1-1; D might be TRBD1 (6 bases). Germline V lookup: CDR1 SGHAT, CDR2 FQNNGV. V lost 0 bases, J lost 1 base, and 9 bases lay in between. There are 15 residues in the CDR3. CDR3 loop: CASSLDYRANTEAFF. CDR3 DNA: TGTGCCAGCAGCTTAGATTACAGGGCGAACACTGAAGCTTTCTTT.

This rearrangement joins TRBV6-5 to TRBJ1-2; possibly TRBD1 for D (5 bases). The CDR3 covers 13 residues. The V end was cut by 4 bases, the J end by 2 bases, with 8 bases between. The V gene's germline CDR1 is MNHEY and CDR2 SVGAGI. Here the CDR3 reads CASSWGLNYGYTF. In nucleotides, the CDR3 is TGTGCCAGCAGTTGGGGACTGAACTATGGCTACACCTTC.

This clone has just a few counts. The rearrangement links TRBV3-1 (or the pseudogene TRBV3-2) to TRBJ2-1; 9 bases fit TRBD1. This CDR3 spans 15 amino acids. Germline lookup yields CDR1 LGHDT and CDR2 YNNKEL (reference sequence). With V trimmed by 4 bases and J by 7 bases, 8 bases remained unmatched. CDR3 sequence reads: CASSPRDRAKNEQFF. In DNA form, the CDR3 reads TGTGCCAGCAGCCCCCGGGACAGGGCGAAAAATGAGCAGTTCTTC.

The chain links TRBV3-1 (or the pseudogene TRBV3-2) to TRBJ1-5, with a tentative D call TRBD1 (5 bases). The CDR3 is made up of 18 amino acids. V was trimmed by 3 bases and J by 0 bases, leaving 18 bases between them. Germline V CDR1 and CDR2: LGHDT, YNNKEL (reference sequence). The CDR3: CASSHRSSGTYSNQPQHF. DNA of the CDR3: TGTGCCAGCAGCCACAGATCATCAGGGACTTATAGCAATCAGCCCCAGCATTTT.

The rearrangement links TRBV6-5 to TRBJ1-2; the match to TRBD1 covers 7 bases. Germline V gene sequence: CDR1 MNHEY, CDR2 SVGAGI. The V segment lost 2 bases and the J segment 2 bases; nucleotides outside the gene matches: 8. The CDR3 loop spans 16 amino acids. The CDR3 region is CASSYDGTVMNYGYTF. CDR3 DNA: TGTGCCAGCAGTTACGACGGGACAGTAATGAACTATGGCTACACCTTC.

Only one count was recorded for this clone. The chain carries TRBV18 and TRBJ2-1; 9 bases align to TRBD1. With V trimmed by 7 bases and J by 5 bases, 6 bases remained unmatched. The CDR3 consists of 14 residues. Germline values: CDR1 KGHSH, CDR2 LQKENI. As DNA, the CDR3 is TGTGCCAGCTTAAGGGGACAGGGTAACAATGAGCAGTTCTTC. Translated: CASLRGQGNNEQFF.